The 24 T cell receptor beta chains presented below share a single source sample, sequenced in a study of blood T cell repertoires in COVID-19. Sequencing was performed with immunoSEQ multiplex PCR; in TCRdb, only in-frame clones are kept and a portion is missing. The data show about 240,000 clones, roughly 80% seen once. Sample: peripheral blood. These receptors were taken from a woman aged 18-30 years with acute or convalescent COVID-19.

This clone appeared many times. The V and J genes are TRBV10-3 and TRBJ2-7; the match to TRBD1 covers 9 bases. In germline, CDR1 is ENHRY, CDR2 SYGVKD. The V and J ends lost 4 bases and 3 bases, in that order; junction bases with no gene match: 4. The CDR3 loop spans 14 amino acids. CDR3 sequence reads: CAISAQGAIYEQYF. In DNA, the CDR3 is TGTGCCATCAGTGCACAGGGGGCGATCTACGAGCAGTACTTC.

The rearrangement links TRBV2 to TRBJ2-7; TRBD1 matches at 7 bases. The germline CDR1 and CDR2 sequences are SNHLY and FYNNEI. The CDR3 is made up of 17 amino acids. Trimming cost V 2 bases and J 3 bases; bases outside gene matches: 13. In nucleotides, the CDR3 is TGTGCCAGCAGTGAATATAGTTCTCGACAGGGTTACTACGAGCAGTACTTC. This gives the protein CASSEYSSRQGYYEQYF.

The chain couples TRBV7-3 to TRBJ2-1, with 9 bases fitting TRBD2. The CDR3 consists of 15 residues. Germline-derived CDR1 and CDR2 are SGHTA and FQGTGA. V shed 2 bases, J shed 7 bases, and the junction held 6 bases outside the gene matches. The CDR3 nucleotides are TGTGCCAGCAGCTTATTCCCTAGCGGGGATAATGAGCAGTTCTTC. Its protein product is CASSLFPSGDNEQFF.

This chain connects TRBV6-6 to TRBJ2-7, with unresolved D. With 6 bases removed from V and 2 bases from J, the gap between germline ends came to 20 bases. Looked up from germline, CDR1 is MNHNY and CDR2 is SVGAGI (reference sequence). The CDR3 is made up of 16 amino acids. CDR3 DNA sequence: TGTGCCAGCAGCCGACCCCTTAGCACGAGTGCCTACGAGCAGTACTTC. Translated: CASSRPLSTSAYEQYF.

The V call is TRBV10-3, the J call TRBJ2-7; 8 nucleotides match TRBD2. Germline V gene sequence: CDR1 ENHRY, CDR2 SYGVKD. The V segment lost 7 bases and the J segment 4 bases; nucleotides outside the gene matches: 12. The CDR3 has 15 amino acids. The CDR3 sequence is CAINSKREGGYEQYF. The CDR3 DNA sequence: TGTGCCATCAATTCGAAACGGGAGGGCGGGTACGAGCAGTACTTC.

The V and J genes are TRBV7-2 and TRBJ1-4; D gene ambiguous. In germline, CDR1 is SGHTA, CDR2 FQGNSA. The CDR3 contains 14 residues. The V end was cut by 1 base, the J end by 5 bases, with 8 bases between. The CDR3 nucleotides read TGTGCCAGCAGCTTAGGGGCAGCAAATGAAAAACTGTTTTTT. Translated: CASSLGAANEKLFF.

The chain links TRBV3-1 (or the pseudogene TRBV3-2) to TRBJ2-5, with 7 bases matching TRBD1. Per germline, CDR1 LGHDT and CDR2 YNNKEL (reference sequence). Losses at the gene ends were 5 bases for V and 5 bases for J; bases not matched to a gene: 11. The CDR3 spans 15 residues. CDR3 sequence (DNA): TGTGCCAGCAGCTCTCGACAGGGTGGGTGGGAGACCCAGTACTTC. Protein: CASSSRQGGWETQYF.

The rearrangement links TRBV7-2 to TRBJ1-1; a possible D gene is TRBD1 (5 bases). CDR3 length: 15 residues. Trimming removed 0 bases at V and 1 base at J, with 9 bases between. CDR1 and CDR2 from the germline V gene are SGHTA and FQGNSA. The CDR3 protein is CASSLALGGNTEAFF. CDR3 nucleotide sequence: TGTGCCAGCAGCTTAGCCTTGGGGGGGAACACTGAAGCTTTCTTT.

This chain uses TRBV10-3 with TRBJ2-1; no clear D. The CDR3 length is 13 residues. V lost 4 bases and J 6 bases, leaving 10 bases between the germline ends. Looked up from germline, CDR1 is ENHRY and CDR2 is SYGVKD. CDR3 region: CAISGEAPNEQFF. The DNA for the CDR3 is TGTGCCATCAGTGGTGAGGCCCCCAATGAGCAGTTCTTC.

The chain links TRBV3-1 (or the pseudogene TRBV3-2) to TRBJ2-2, with TRBD2 matching 9 bases. Per germline, CDR1 LGHDT and CDR2 YNNKEL (reference sequence). This CDR3 has 15 residues. V dropped 2 bases and J dropped 5; count of bases not matched to a gene: 3. CDR3 sequence: CASSQSSGVTGELFF. The CDR3 bases are TGTGCCAGCAGCCAATCTAGCGGGGTAACCGGGGAGCTGTTTTTT.

V usage is TRBV29-1 and J usage is TRBJ2-7; 9 positions agree with TRBD1. Germline loops: CDR1 SQVTM, CDR2 ANQGSEA. The CDR3 has 12 residues. V lost 7 bases to trimming and J lost 6 bases; unmatched junction nucleotides: 7. In nucleotides, the CDR3 is TGCAGCGCAAACAGGGGGCGCGGCGAGCAGTACTTC. Its translation is CSANRGRGEQYF.

The chain is built from TRBV5-8 and TRBJ1-1; 7 positions match TRBD1. V was pared by 0 bases and J by 3 bases, with 2 bases of the junction left unmatched. Germline CDR1 is SGHTS and CDR2 is YDEGEE. The CDR3 extends over 14 amino acids. CDR3 residues: CASSLDQGDTEAFF. The DNA for the CDR3 is TGTGCCAGCAGCTTGGATCAGGGGGACACTGAAGCTTTCTTT.

The gene calls are TRBV29-1 and TRBJ2-5; D may be TRBD1 (6 bases). The germline V gene has CDR1 SQVTM and CDR2 ANQGSEA. V lost 7 bases and J 1 base, leaving 10 bases between the germline ends. The CDR3 contains 12 residues. CDR3 amino acids: CSGGQIQETQYF. CDR3 in DNA: TGCAGCGGCGGACAGATCCAAGAGACCCAGTACTTC.

The chain employs TRBV3-1 (or the pseudogene TRBV3-2) and TRBJ2-5, with a weak D call TRBD2 (5 bases). The germline V gene has CDR1 LGHDT and CDR2 YNNKEL (reference sequence). Trimming took off 3 bases at V and 1 base at J, with 12 bases between the two ends. The CDR3 contains 15 residues. The CDR3 reads CASSQTNGLQETQYF. DNA of the CDR3: TGTGCCAGCAGCCAGACCAACGGACTCCAAGAGACCCAGTACTTC.

The rearrangement uses TRBV4-3 and TRBJ1-2; no clear D gene. The CDR3 loop spans 15 amino acids. The germline gives CDR1 LGHNA, CDR2 YSLEER. Trimming removed 1 base at V and 6 bases at J, with 15 bases between. The CDR3 reads CASSQVPAPSDGYTF. DNA for the CDR3: TGCGCCAGCAGCCAAGTTCCCGCGCCGAGTGATGGCTACACCTTC.

The count of this clone is one. The V and J genes are TRBV2 and TRBJ2-7; 12 positions match TRBD2. With V trimmed by 6 bases and J by 4 bases, 4 bases remained unmatched. CDR1 is SNHLY and CDR2 is FYNNEI in the germline V gene. There are 14 residues in the CDR3. Written as DNA, the CDR3 is TGTGCCAGCAGGACTAGCGGGAGAGGGTACGAGCAGTACTTC. Translated, it gives CASRTSGRGYEQYF.

V usage is TRBV27 and J usage is TRBJ1-5, with 7 bases fitting TRBD1. This CDR3 comprises 18 residues. V gave up 5 bases and J gave up 1 base; unmatched junction bases: 14. Germline CDR1 MNHEY, CDR2 SMNVEV (reference sequence). The CDR3 spells CASSPGIGRQGSNQPQHF. The CDR3, as DNA: TGTGCCAGCAGTCCAGGTATCGGAAGACAGGGCAGCAATCAGCCCCAGCATTTT.

J is TRBJ1-1 and V is TRBV9; 8 positions agree with TRBD1. The germline V gene encodes CDR1 SGDLS and CDR2 YYNGEE. The CDR3 contains 13 residues. V dropped 7 bases and J dropped 0; count of bases not matched to a gene: 2. In DNA, the CDR3 is TGTGCCAGCGGACAGGGAATGAACACTGAAGCTTTCTTT. Protein sequence: CASGQGMNTEAFF.

This sequence joins TRBV4-2 and TRBJ2-5, with a tentative D call TRBD2 (5 bases). Deletions cut 3 bases from V and 4 bases from J, with 15 bases between. Germline CDR1 reads LGHNA; CDR2 reads YNFKEQ. The CDR3 is made up of 15 amino acids. CDR3 in amino acids: CASSQEPGFSETQYF. CDR3 nucleotides: TGTGCCAGCAGCCAGGAGCCGGGGTTCTCAGAGACCCAGTACTTC.

The chain uses TRBV2 and TRBJ1-1; possible D gene TRBD1, 6 bases. This CDR3 has 13 residues. The ends were cut back, 7 bases at V and 3 bases at J, with 12 bases in the middle. Germline V gives CDR1 SNHLY, CDR2 FYNNEI. The CDR3 sequence: CASNPGAYTEAFF. The CDR3 DNA follows: TGTGCCAGCAACCCAGGGGCGTACACTGAAGCTTTCTTT.

This chain uses TRBV5-8 with TRBJ2-7; no definite D call. Trimming removed 2 bases at V and 2 bases at J, with 8 bases between. The CDR3 has 13 residues. Germline CDR1 SGHTS, CDR2 YDEGEE. CDR3 residues: CASSFWQTYEQYF. CDR3 sequence (DNA): TGTGCCAGCAGCTTTTGGCAGACCTACGAGCAGTACTTC.

J is TRBJ1-2 and V is TRBV28; weak D call: TRBD1 (6 bases). V dropped 5 bases and J dropped 4 bases, with 14 bases sitting between them. CDR3 length equals 14 residues. CDR1 is MDHEN and CDR2 is SYDVKM in the germline V gene. The CDR3 DNA reads TGTGCCAGCAGTGACCCAGGGGCGGGCTATGGCTACACCTTC. Translated: CASSDPGAGYGYTF.

The gene calls are TRBV18 and TRBJ2-3; TRBD2 is a possible D gene (5 bases). The V and J ends lost 6 bases and 2 bases respectively, with 18 bases between them. CDR3 length: 16 residues. Germline loops: CDR1 KGHSH, CDR2 LQKENI. This chain's CDR3 is CASSELPGVITDTQYF. CDR3 in DNA: TGTGCCAGCTCCGAGCTTCCCGGGGTGATCACAGATACGCAGTATTTT. Full variable domain (outside the CDR3, taken from reference TRBV18 and TRBJ2-3): NAGVMQNPRHLVRRRGQEARLRCSPMKGHSHVYWYRQLPEEGLKFMVYLQKENIIDESGMPKERFSAEFPKEGPSILRIQQVVRGDSAAYFCASSELPGVITDTQYFGPGTRLTVL.

This clone appeared a single time. The genes are TRBV6-5 and TRBJ1-2; D ambiguous. The length of the CDR3 is 16 residues. Germline CDR1 MNHEY, CDR2 SVGAGI. Trimming stripped 6 bases from V and 2 bases from J, with 19 bases between. This CDR3 is CASSYHHTGGNYGYTF. Here the CDR3 DNA reads TGTGCCAGCAGCTACCACCACACGGGAGGCAACTATGGCTACACCTTC.